This TCR beta chain was captured in a study of shared clonotypes between healthy human individuals (dated by TCRdb to the early 2020s). For the study in its entirety: The cohort included a few men and a couple of women between 18 and 49 years of age. For each donor, CD4 naive and CD4 memory were each given three plates, CD8 naive was given two plates, and CD8 memory was given one plate. The study deeply sequenced blood TCR repertoires of five healthy adults to estimate repertoire size and the extent of clonotype sharing between individuals. Libraries were prepared and TCR repertoires were sequenced by different laboratories using diverse techniques, in order to increase sequencing depth and limit assay-specific biases. Per donor, leukapheresis produced somewhere between about 0.94 and 9.5 billion PBMCs.

The paper's findings and limits, for the study overall: Naive subsets generally had larger estimated clonotype richness than memory subsets. Sharing across a handful of donors was observed for about 5% of naive CD4, over 3% of naive CD8, 2% to 2.5% of memory CD4, and about 0.38% of memory CD8 clonotypes. Because the study included only a small number of donors, the genetic and exposure-history diversity represented was limited. Higher generation probabilities were observed for clonotypes shared by all four sorted-subset donors than for non-shared clonotypes. Incomplete sequencing was indicated by rarefaction of sorted-subset datasets, despite the large sequencing depth. Pairwise subsampling indicated that sequencing depth was expected to affect the degree of clonotype sharing among donors. Sampling was restricted to blood, and TCR repertoires in tissues likely differ from the TCR repertoires found in blood.

Healthy HIV-negative adults with no recently reported acute infections or vaccinations were included as donors. Every donor was a Caucasian adult living in Nashville, Tennessee, USA. CD4+ T cells were enriched by magnetic negative selection, after which naive cells were positively selected on CD45RA and the negative fraction was taken as the memory subset. Blood was obtained by leukapheresis, after which PBMCs were separated by Ficoll-Histopaque density gradient centrifugation and cryopreserved in liquid nitrogen vapor phase. Analytical flow cytometry was used to check the purity and quantity of each magnetically sorted T cell population. Genomic DNA was isolated from every sorted fraction and measured by UV absorbance on a Nanodrop 2000c. Using the deep immunoSEQ assay, TCR CDR3 regions were amplified from genomic DNA by multiplex PCR. Genomic DNA extracted from each cell subset was distributed evenly over all wells of several immunoSEQ 96-well plates, and each plate served as one replicate. For sorted subsets, roughly 190 ng of genomic DNA, equivalent to about 30,000 T cell genomes, went into each replicate PCR. The purified libraries were quantified using a Qubit 3.0 fluorometer, sized with a Bioanalyzer 2100, and then quantified again using the KAPA Library Quantification kit. Each immunoSEQ 96-well plate was sequenced on its own single-read 150-cycle Illumina NextSeq 550 flow cell. The authors' analysis ran thus. Because the immunoSEQ output held only junctional sequences and lacked quality scores, the filtering could not match the filtering applied to full-length reads. To assign V/J genes and CDR3, sequences were annotated against IMGT germline references using PyIR, a Python wrapper for IgBLAST v1.9. Reads were removed for weak V/J assignments (E-value above 1e-6), missing CDR3, stop codons, out-of-frame junctions, or ambiguous translated residues. A V3J clonotype was defined by an identical inferred V gene, J gene, and CDR3 amino acid sequence. Percentage overlap between repertoires was computed as shared unique clonotypes divided by the size of the smaller repertoire. Richness of each repertoire was evaluated using RTK rarefaction, the Chao1 estimator, and Recon v2.1 estimates of unobserved clonotypes. For all TCRbeta clonotypes obtained by the gDNA method from several donors, generation probabilities were computed with OLGA. The source is immuneACCESS, and TCRdb retained only in-frame sequences with V and J called. Part of the clones is not carried over; for the studies checked, unresolved V genes explain less than half of this, and the remainder is unexplained. The V and J calls and the clone size are those of that table, but D and trimming were determined from the DNA. The sample records over 2 million clones, 85% to 95% of which are singletons. The ten largest clones represent more than 0.1% of the sample.

This clone is a singleton in its sample. Its antigen is unknown. Per-base quality was not reported, and no clone a single base away is much larger than it. The receptor was isolated from a man aged 18-30 years in good health. Sequenced: naive CD4+ T cells sorted from blood. In the paper's terms, the cell subset or site label means: CD45RA+ positively selected.

CDR3 loop: CAISVSGNSAGELFF. Read as DNA, the sequence is TGTGCCATCAGTGTTAGCGGGAATTCGGCCGGGGAGCTGTTTTTT. Rearrangement joined TRBV10-3 to TRBJ2-2; 8 of the junction bases match TRBD2. Unmatched junction bases come to 7, with V trimmed by 4 bases and J by 6 bases. Looking up the germline V gene yields CDR1 ENHRY and CDR2 SYGVKD. CDR3 length: 15 amino acids, cysteine to phenylalanine. The DNA shown is the 45-base CDR3, in frame from base 1.